The 25 T cell receptor beta chains below all came from one sample that was sequenced in a study of blood T cell repertoires in COVID-19. TCRdb's copy holds only in-frame clones and misses some; the assay was immunoSEQ multiplex PCR. The data contain around 250,000 clones, approximately 85% of them singletons. Sequencing was done on a sample of peripheral blood. The receptors were sampled from a man in his fifties with active or convalescent COVID-19.

This clone has a count of ten or more. The junction does not match germline at one end; this may be a read error. The chain is built from TRBV29-1 and TRBJ1-2, with TRBD1 as a possible D gene (6 bases). Germline CDR1 SQVTM, CDR2 ANQGSEA. CDR3 size: 11 residues. The chain's CDR3 is CSAEMGTGYTF. CDR3 coding DNA: TGCAGCGCTGAAATGGGGACAGGCTACACCTTC.

The V and J genes are TRBV5-4 and TRBJ2-6; 8 bases agree with TRBD1. Germline V gives CDR1 SGHNT, CDR2 YYREEE (reference sequence). The V segment lost 4 bases and the J segment 4 bases; nucleotides outside the gene matches: 13. This CDR3 is built from 18 residues. As DNA, the CDR3 is TGTGCCAGCAGCCCTAATGATTTCAGGGGGCTAGGGGCCAACGTCCTGACTTTC. Its protein product is CASSPNDFRGLGANVLTF.

The chain employs TRBV19 and TRBJ1-4, with unresolved D. This CDR3 is built from 13 residues. The ends were cut back, 3 bases at V and 5 bases at J, with 7 bases in the middle. Germline-derived CDR1 and CDR2 are LNHDA and SQIVND (reference sequence). CDR3 sequence (DNA): TGTGCCAGTAGTATGGGCGGGAATGAAAAACTGTTTTTT. Translated, it gives CASSMGGNEKLFF.

J is TRBJ2-2 and V is TRBV15; 7 bases are a match to TRBD1. V shed 2 bases and J 9 bases; nucleotides not matched to a gene: 6. The CDR3 loop spans 14 amino acids. The V gene's germline CDR1 is LNHNV and CDR2 YYDKDF (reference sequence). Here the CDR3 reads CATSRKATGWELFF. As DNA, the CDR3 is TGTGCCACCAGCAGAAAAGCGACAGGGTGGGAGCTGTTTTTT.

V and J are TRBV7-9 and TRBJ1-2; no clear D gene. The germline gives CDR1 SEHNR, CDR2 FQNEAQ (reference sequence). CDR3 size: 12 residues. The V gene lost 1 base and the J gene lost 6 bases, with 6 bases spanning the gap. This chain's CDR3 is CASSLVSDGYTF. CDR3 bases: TGTGCCAGCAGCTTAGTATCGGATGGCTACACCTTC.

This sequence joins TRBV3-1 (or the pseudogene TRBV3-2) and TRBJ1-2, with D hard to call. Trimming shortened V by 5 bases and J by 2 bases, and 9 bases separated the two germline ends. The germline gives CDR1 LGHDT, CDR2 YNNKEL (reference sequence). The CDR3 contains 13 residues. The CDR3 region is CASSSEGNYGYTF. The CDR3 DNA follows: TGTGCCAGCAGCTCAGAGGGCAACTATGGCTACACCTTC.

The V and J genes are TRBV5-1 and TRBJ2-7, with D possibly matching TRBD1 (6 bases). This CDR3 comprises 15 residues. Trimming removed 7 bases at V and 5 bases at J, with 22 bases between. The germline CDR1 and CDR2 sequences are SGHRS and YFSETQ. The CDR3 spells CASQTGSGKGDEQYF. In DNA form, the CDR3 reads TGCGCCAGCCAGACAGGATCAGGGAAGGGCGACGAGCAGTACTTC.

About this clone: Additional DNA sequences in this sample encode the identical CDR3. The chain uses TRBV18 and TRBJ1-6, with D possibly being TRBD1 (5 bases). Per germline, CDR1 KGHSH and CDR2 LQKENI. The CDR3 contains 13 residues. V lost 3 bases and J 8 bases, leaving 8 bases between the germline ends. The chain's CDR3 is CASSPSGDSPLHF. As DNA, the CDR3 is TGTGCCAGCTCACCTTCGGGGGATTCACCCCTCCACTTT.

This chain joins TRBV28 and TRBJ2-7, with 7 bases matching TRBD2. J gave up 1 base and V 3 bases, and 3 bases lay outside the gene matches. Germline V gene sequence: CDR1 MDHEN, CDR2 SYDVKM. This CDR3 region has 14 residues. CDR3 region: CASSLGGRSYEQYF. CDR3 bases: TGTGCCAGCAGTTTGGGGGGGAGATCCTACGAGCAGTACTTC.

The chain is built from TRBV15 and TRBJ2-5; 11 positions agree with TRBD2. The junction had 7 bases not matched to a gene; V was cut back by 3 bases and J by 4 bases. The CDR3 consists of 16 residues. Germline assignment: CDR1 LNHNV and CDR2 YYDKDF (reference sequence). CDR3 in amino acids: CATSSGGGLAGETQYF. The CDR3 DNA sequence: TGTGCCACCAGCAGTGGGGGAGGACTAGCGGGAGAGACCCAGTACTTC.

CDR3 nucleotide sequence: TGTGCCAGCAGCCCTGCAGGGGGCGAGCAGTACTTC. Protein product: CASSPAGGEQYF. The chain is built from TRBV7-3 and TRBJ2-7, with 7 bases matching TRBD1. CDR3 length: 12 residues. Trimming removed 5 bases from V and 6 bases from J; junction bases left unmatched: 4. CDR1 is SGHTA, CDR2 FQGTGA, per germline.

This chain links TRBV30 with TRBJ2-3; possibly TRBD2 for D (6 bases). Per the germline V gene, CDR1 is GTSNPN and CDR2 is SVGIG (reference sequence). CDR3 size: 12 residues. V lost 6 bases to trimming and J lost 4 bases, with 11 bases between them. DNA of the CDR3: TGTGCCTGCTCACCGGGGGCAGATACGCAGTATTTT. Protein sequence: CACSPGADTQYF.

The rearrangement links TRBV7-9 to TRBJ1-1; D is undetermined. V was trimmed by 8 bases and J by 1 base, leaving 8 bases between them. The CDR3 covers 12 residues. The germline gives CDR1 SEHNR, CDR2 FQNEAQ (reference sequence). CDR3 DNA: TGTGCCAGCGTGCAGGCGAACACTGAAGCTTTCTTT. Its protein product is CASVQANTEAFF.

The chain has TRBV7-6 and TRBJ2-7; 10 bases align to TRBD1. J lost 2 bases, V lost 3 bases, and 1 base had no gene match. The CDR3 consists of 14 residues. Germline V CDR1 and CDR2: SGHVS, FNYEAQ. The DNA of the CDR3 is TGTGCCAGCAGCTTCGACAGGGGGCCCTACGAGCAGTACTTC. It specifies CASSFDRGPYEQYF.

V is TRBV18 and J is TRBJ1-5; D is perhaps TRBD1 (6 bases). Per the germline V gene, CDR1 is KGHSH and CDR2 is LQKENI. This CDR3 contains 14 residues. Trimming left V 1 base short and J 5 bases short, with 9 bases between. The DNA for the CDR3 is TGTGCCAGCTCACCACTTCAGGGGTATCAGCCCCAGCATTTT. Translated, it gives CASSPLQGYQPQHF. The variable domain in full, with the rest retrieved from reference TRBV18 and TRBJ1-5, is NAGVMQNPRHLVRRRGQEARLRCSPMKGHSHVYWYRQLPEEGLKFMVYLQKENIIDESGMPKERFSAEFPKEGPSILRIQQVVRGDSAAYFCASSPLQGYQPQHFGDGTRLSIL.

CDR3: CASSQDTGVDNQPQHF. The CDR3 DNA reads as TGCGCCAGCAGCCAAGATACGGGGGTAGACAATCAGCCCCAGCATTTT. The chain couples TRBV4-1 to TRBJ1-5, with a weak D call TRBD1 (5 bases). Trimming shortened V by 0 bases and J by 3 bases, and 12 bases separated the two germline ends. Germline-derived CDR1 and CDR2 are MGHRA and YSYEKL. The CDR3 contains 16 residues.

Only a few counts were recorded for this clone. The chain combines TRBV2 with TRBJ2-3; TRBD2 matches at 7 bases. Germline CDR1 SNHLY, CDR2 FYNNEI. This CDR3 has 14 residues. V dropped 8 bases and J dropped 6; count of bases not matched to a gene: 11. CDR3 amino acids: CASGRGRASDTQYF. CDR3 nucleotide sequence: TGTGCCAGCGGTCGGGGGAGGGCCAGTGATACGCAGTATTTT.

The V gene is TRBV10-3, the J gene TRBJ2-7, with D possibly matching TRBD1 (6 bases). The CDR3 length is 15 residues. In germline, CDR1 is ENHRY, CDR2 SYGVKD. V lost 4 bases and J 5 bases, leaving 18 bases between the germline ends. The CDR3 here is CAISGLTGHRDEQYF. The CDR3 DNA reads TGTGCCATCAGTGGGTTGACGGGACATAGGGACGAGCAGTACTTC.

The chain joins TRBV5-1 to TRBJ2-3, with D perhaps matching TRBD1 (5 bases). The CDR3 totals 13 residues. Trimming took off 5 bases at V and 4 bases at J, with 11 bases between the two ends. Germline V lookup: CDR1 SGHRS, CDR2 YFSETQ. CDR3 protein: CASSSIGADTQYF. CDR3 sequence (DNA): TGCGCCAGCAGTTCCATAGGGGCAGATACGCAGTATTTT. The full variable domain, in which reference TRBV5-1 and TRBJ2-3 provide the parts outside the CDR3, is KAGVTQTPRYLIKTRGQQVTLSCSPISGHRSVSWYQQTPGQGLQFLFEYFSETQRNKGNFPGRFSGRQFSNSRSEMNVSTLELGDSALYLCASSSIGADTQYFGPGTRLTVL.

This sequence joins TRBV6-5 and TRBJ2-7, with a tentative D call TRBD2 (5 bases). There are 16 residues in the CDR3. CDR1 and CDR2 from the germline V gene are MNHEY and SVGAGI. Trimming removed 2 bases from V and 0 bases from J, with 14 bases in between. CDR3: CASSYSSGSVSYEQYF. The CDR3 DNA is TGTGCCAGCAGTTACAGTTCGGGGTCGGTCTCCTACGAGCAGTACTTC.

J is TRBJ2-1 and V is TRBV7-3; TRBD2 aligns across 10 bases. CDR1 and CDR2 (germline): SGHTA, FQGTGA. V was pared by 5 bases and J by 8 bases, with 9 bases of the junction left unmatched. CDR3 length: 15 residues. DNA of the CDR3: TGTGCCAGCAGCCTGACAGCGGGAGGGCCGGATGAGCAGTTCTTC. This gives the protein CASSLTAGGPDEQFF.

The gene calls are TRBV15 and TRBJ2-4, with 8 bases matching TRBD2. Germline V gene lookup returns CDR1 LNHNV and CDR2 YYDKDF (reference sequence). The CDR3 has 21 amino acids. V dropped 0 bases and J dropped 0; count of bases not matched to a gene: 16. Here the CDR3 DNA reads TGTGCCACCAGCAGAGAGTTAGGCGGGGGGCATGTTATGGTAGCCAAAAACATTCAGTACTTC. Protein sequence: CATSRELGGGHVMVAKNIQYF.

The chain is built from TRBV7-9 and TRBJ2-7; 8 positions match TRBD1. From germline, CDR1 is SEHNR and CDR2 FQNEAQ (reference sequence). V shed 5 bases, J shed 0 bases, and the junction held 6 bases outside the gene matches. The CDR3 consists of 15 residues. The DNA of the CDR3 is TGTGCCAGCAGCCCCAGGGACAGGCCCTCCTACGAGCAGTACTTC. This gives the protein CASSPRDRPSYEQYF.

The rearrangement uses TRBV5-1 and TRBJ2-1; TRBD2 agrees at 13 bases. The CDR3 totals 17 residues. J gave up 4 bases and V 4 bases, and 8 bases lay outside the gene matches. Germline CDR1 reads SGHRS; CDR2 reads YFSETQ. The CDR3, as DNA: TGCGCCAGCAGCCATCGACTAGCGGGAGGTATTTACAATGAGCAGTTCTTC. Translation: CASSHRLAGGIYNEQFF.

The V call is TRBV7-3, the J call TRBJ2-6; TRBD1 agrees at 8 bases. Germline loops: CDR1 SGHTA, CDR2 FQGTGA. The CDR3 runs 16 residues. Losses at the gene ends were 5 bases for V and 2 bases for J; bases not matched to a gene: 5. CDR3 bases: TGTGCCAGCAGCCGGACAGGGCGCGCTGGGGCCAACGTCCTGACTTTC. It codes for CASSRTGRAGANVLTF.